This TCR beta chain was captured in a study of T cell repertoires in cytomegalovirus infection. Study as a whole: HLA-C-restricted CMV epitopes, recently identified, and well-studied HLA-B-restricted ones were used by the study. CMV infection plus the matching HLA type was flagged by public TCR beta signatures.

Germline-derived CDR1 and CDR2 are MNHEY and SVGEGT. Trimming removed 0 bases from V and 6 bases from J, with 3 bases in between. The CDR3 has 11 amino acids. A few counts support this clonotype. What it recognizes is unknown. TCRdb re-analysed the reads in MiXCR, keeping a single row per CDR3 protein. The sample has 160,000 or so distinct CDR3 sequences, about 20% seen once; the top ten hold 25%. Source: CD8+ T cells from cultured PBMCs, taken from culture after CMV antigen stimulation. The rearrangement uses TRBV6-2 or TRBV6-3 and TRBJ2-7; no firm D call. The clonotype was recovered from a human donor in good health (CMV status not recorded). Some clones in this sample may be carry-over from other donors' samples. CDR3 sequence reads: CASSYSIEQYF. The CDR3 DNA is TGTGCCAGCAGTTACTCCATCGAGCAGTACTTC.